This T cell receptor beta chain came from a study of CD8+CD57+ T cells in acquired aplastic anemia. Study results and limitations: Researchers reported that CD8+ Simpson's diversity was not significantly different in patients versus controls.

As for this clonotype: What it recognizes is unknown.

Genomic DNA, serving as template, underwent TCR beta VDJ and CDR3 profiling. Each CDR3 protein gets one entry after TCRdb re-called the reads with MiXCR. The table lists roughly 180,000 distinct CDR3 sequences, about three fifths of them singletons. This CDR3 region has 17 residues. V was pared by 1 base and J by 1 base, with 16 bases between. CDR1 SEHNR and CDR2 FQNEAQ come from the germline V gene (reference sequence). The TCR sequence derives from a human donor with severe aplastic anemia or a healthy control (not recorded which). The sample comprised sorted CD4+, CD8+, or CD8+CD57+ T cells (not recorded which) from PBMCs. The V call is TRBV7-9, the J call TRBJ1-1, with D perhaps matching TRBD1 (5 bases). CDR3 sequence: CASSLEGPKGANTEAFF. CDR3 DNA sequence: TGTGCCAGCAGCTTAGAGGGACCTAAGGGAGCGAACACTGAAGCTTTCTTT. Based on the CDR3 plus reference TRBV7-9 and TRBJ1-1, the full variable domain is DTGVSQNPRHKITKRGQNVTFRCDPISEHNRLYWYRQTLGQGPEFLTYFQNEAQLEKSRLLSDRFSAERPKGSFSTLEIQRTEQGDSAMYLCASSLEGPKGANTEAFFGQGTRLTVV.